Listed below are T cell receptor beta chains from one sample, sequenced in a study of T-cell memory formation after mild COVID-19. TCRdb passed the 5' RACE reads through MiXCR, listing each CDR3 protein once. The repertoire holds about 610,000 distinct CDR3 sequences, around 16% seen once, with about 7.5% in the top ten. Material for sequencing was PBMCs or a T cell subset sorted from them (not recorded which). The source of these receptors is an adult woman who had mild COVID-19 (a few samples of this study predate the infection). Cell type and time point are not known. CDR3s include the opening cysteine and the closing phenylalanine or tryptophan. The order of the fields is D gene, V gene, J gene, clone size, CDR3 DNA, CDR3 protein. A D gene is named only where the DNA matches it firmly. Only part of the rows carry a size: once, few, many, or a class if the clone is expanded.

D gene: -; V gene: TRBV29-1; J gene: TRBJ1-1; clone size: -; CDR3 DNA: TGCAGCTGCAACGGTGGAGGGAATACTGAAGCTTTCTTT; CDR3 protein: CSCNGGGNTEAFF
D gene: TRBD1; V gene: TRBV6-2/TRBV6-3; J gene: TRBJ1-1; clone size: -; CDR3 DNA: TGTGCCACTCGCTCGACAGGGAAAGCCACTGAAGCTTTCTTT; CDR3 protein: CATRSTGKATEAFF
D gene: -; V gene: TRBV5-1; J gene: TRBJ2-7; clone size: -; CDR3 DNA: TGCGCCAGCAGCCGGGCCAGTTTACACGAGCAGTACTTC; CDR3 protein: CASSRASLHEQYF
D gene: -; V gene: TRBV6-5; J gene: TRBJ2-1; clone size: -; CDR3 DNA: TGTGCCAGCAGTTATCGGGGCGCCGGAGGAGATGAGCAGTTCTTC; CDR3 protein: CASSYRGAGGDEQFF
D gene: -; V gene: TRBV7-9; J gene: TRBJ2-7; clone size: -; CDR3 DNA: TGTGCCAGCAGCTTAGTGGGCCTCGGGGCCCACGAGCAGTACTTC; CDR3 protein: CASSLVGLGAHEQYF
D gene: TRBD1; V gene: TRBV6-4; J gene: TRBJ1-2; clone size: few; CDR3 DNA: TGTGCCAGCAGTGACTCGACAGGGGGCTATGGCTACACCTTC; CDR3 protein: CASSDSTGGYGYTF
D gene: -; V gene: TRBV20-1; J gene: TRBJ1-6; clone size: few; CDR3 DNA: TGCAGTGCTAGAAGAGGCGGTGAAAATTCACCCCTCCACTTT; CDR3 protein: CSARRGGENSPLHF
D gene: TRBD1; V gene: TRBV20-1; J gene: TRBJ1-3; clone size: -; CDR3 DNA: TGCAGTGCAGGGGACAGAAACTCTGGAAACACCATATATTTT; CDR3 protein: CSAGDRNSGNTIYF
D gene: TRBD2; V gene: TRBV12-3/TRBV12-4; J gene: TRBJ2-7; clone size: once; CDR3 DNA: TGTGCCAGCAGCTATAGCGGGAGCCCCTCCTACGAGCAGTACTTC; CDR3 protein: CASSYSGSPSYEQYF
D gene: -; V gene: TRBV5-5; J gene: TRBJ1-1; clone size: once; CDR3 DNA: TGTGCCAGCAGTTCAACCCGGGCCCACACTGAAGCTTTCTTT; CDR3 protein: CASSSTRAHTEAFF
D gene: TRBD1; V gene: TRBV27; J gene: TRBJ1-6; clone size: -; CDR3 DNA: TGTGCCAGCAGCGGACAGGGCGGCTTTTCACCCCTCCACTTT; CDR3 protein: CASSGQGGFSPLHF
D gene: -; V gene: TRBV18; J gene: TRBJ1-2; clone size: -; CDR3 DNA: TGTGCCAGCTCACCACCGGGTGGGACCCCTGACTATGGCTACACCTTC; CDR3 protein: CASSPPGGTPDYGYTF
D gene: TRBD2; V gene: TRBV7-3; J gene: TRBJ2-1; clone size: few; CDR3 DNA: TGTGCCAGCAGCCTTAGCGGGGGCCTTAACAATGAGCAGTTCTTC; CDR3 protein: CASSLSGGLNNEQFF
D gene: -; V gene: TRBV7-8; J gene: TRBJ2-4; clone size: -; CDR3 DNA: TGTGCCAGCAGGGATATAGCCAAAAACATTCAGTACTTC; CDR3 protein: CASRDIAKNIQYF
D gene: TRBD2; V gene: TRBV7-2; J gene: TRBJ2-1; clone size: few; CDR3 DNA: TGTGCCAGCAGCGGACTAGCGGGAGTCCCTAATGAGCAGTTCTTC; CDR3 protein: CASSGLAGVPNEQFF
D gene: -; V gene: TRBV28; J gene: TRBJ2-2; clone size: few; CDR3 DNA: TGTGCCAGCAGTTTTTCCCTCACCGGGGAGCTGTTTTTT; CDR3 protein: CASSFSLTGELFF
D gene: TRBD2; V gene: TRBV7-6; J gene: TRBJ2-2; clone size: few; CDR3 DNA: TGTGCCAGCAGCCAACAGGGCCCAGCGGGAGCGAACGGGGAGCTGTTTTTT; CDR3 protein: CASSQQGPAGANGELFF
D gene: -; V gene: TRBV3-1; J gene: TRBJ2-3; clone size: -; CDR3 DNA: TGTGCCAGCAGCCAAGGGCGAGGGGGGGTGACGCAGTATTTT; CDR3 protein: CASSQGRGGVTQYF
D gene: TRBD1; V gene: TRBV19; J gene: TRBJ1-2; clone size: few; CDR3 DNA: TGTGCCAGTAGTACGACTTCTGACAGGGGGACCTATGGCTACACCTTC; CDR3 protein: CASSTTSDRGTYGYTF
D gene: -; V gene: TRBV6-2/TRBV6-3; J gene: TRBJ2-1; clone size: -; CDR3 DNA: TGTGCCAGCAGTTACGAACCAGGGGTCAATGAGCAGTTCTTC; CDR3 protein: CASSYEPGVNEQFF
D gene: -; V gene: TRBV6-1; J gene: TRBJ1-6; clone size: -; CDR3 DNA: TGTGCCAGCAGTCCCCTTCGGGAGGGGCCCCAAGTTAACCTCCACTTT; CDR3 protein: CASSPLREGPQVNLHF
D gene: -; V gene: TRBV18; J gene: TRBJ2-6; clone size: -; CDR3 DNA: TGTGCCAGCTCACCCTGGGATTCTGGGGCCAACGTCCTGACTTTC; CDR3 protein: CASSPWDSGANVLTF
D gene: TRBD1; V gene: TRBV12-3/TRBV12-4; J gene: TRBJ1-4; clone size: few; CDR3 DNA: TGTGCCAGCAGTTTAACAGGGGGTGGGGAAAAACTGTTTTTT; CDR3 protein: CASSLTGGGEKLFF
D gene: -; V gene: TRBV20-1; J gene: TRBJ1-2; clone size: -; CDR3 DNA: TGCAGTGCTAGAGATGCCGCACTAGGGGGATCCGATGGCTACACCTTC; CDR3 protein: CSARDAALGGSDGYTF
D gene: -; V gene: TRBV10-3; J gene: TRBJ1-3; clone size: few; CDR3 DNA: TGTGCCATCAGTGACCCCTTGACACCGGGAAACACCATATATTTT; CDR3 protein: CAISDPLTPGNTIYF
D gene: -; V gene: TRBV7-8; J gene: TRBJ2-7; clone size: -; CDR3 DNA: TGTGCCAGCAGCTTAGCACTCGACTACGAGCAGTACTTC; CDR3 protein: CASSLALDYEQYF
D gene: -; V gene: TRBV3-1; J gene: TRBJ2-1; clone size: few; CDR3 DNA: TGTGCCAGCAGCCACGACTACTACAATGAGCAGTTCTTC; CDR3 protein: CASSHDYYNEQFF
D gene: -; V gene: TRBV7-8; J gene: TRBJ2-7; clone size: -; CDR3 DNA: TGTGCCAGCAGCCCTGAGGTGGGCTTTTACGAGCAGTACTTC; CDR3 protein: CASSPEVGFYEQYF
D gene: TRBD1; V gene: TRBV15; J gene: TRBJ2-7; clone size: -; CDR3 DNA: TGTGCCACCAGCAGATACGGGACAGGGTCCGCCTACGAGCAGTACTTC; CDR3 protein: CATSRYGTGSAYEQYF
D gene: -; V gene: TRBV7-9; J gene: TRBJ2-1; clone size: -; CDR3 DNA: TGTGCCAGCAGCCCCGGCGGAGGGGCCTCCTACAATGAGCAGTTCTTC; CDR3 protein: CASSPGGGASYNEQFF
D gene: -; V gene: TRBV11-2; J gene: TRBJ2-3; clone size: few; CDR3 DNA: TGTGCCAGCAGCTTAGGGCTGGCAGGGAGTCGATCAGATACGCAGTATTTT; CDR3 protein: CASSLGLAGSRSDTQYF